The present T cell receptor (beta chain) was sequenced within a study of T cells in Graves' hyperthyroidism and ophthalmopathy. Findings and caveats of the study: The blood repertoire included most of the expanded thyroid clonotypes above 0.001.

Of note for this clonotype: Its target is unknown.

A roughly 9.7 ml volume of fresh peripheral blood provided the PBMCs. This CDR3 comprises 15 residues. Trimming at V came to 6 bases and at J to 3 bases, leaving 10 bases not matched to a gene. Looked up from germline, CDR1 is MNHEY and CDR2 is SVGEGT. It was RNA transcripts that yielded the amplified TCR beta CDR3 regions. HTBI primers were employed in a first-round RT-PCR of the TCR CDR3. One entry per CDR3 protein, called by TCRdb with MiXCR from the multiplex PCR reads. In the table there are about 290,000 distinct CDR3 sequences, 12% to 15% of which are singletons. V usage is TRBV6-2 or TRBV6-3 and J usage is TRBJ2-7; 8 positions match TRBD1. The origin of this receptor is a woman aged 40-49 years with Graves' hyperthyroidism. Sequencing input: blood. For the CDR3, the DNA is TGTGCCAGCAGCCCCCTTTGGGACAGGAGCTACGAGCAGTACTTC. This translates into CASSPLWDRSYEQYF.